The T cell receptor (beta chain) described here comes from a study of neurological immune-mediated disorders. The cDNA was synthesized by means of template-switch 5'RACE, which was carried out with 10-nucleotide random UMIs. Using its own MiXCR run on the 5' RACE reads, TCRdb lists one record per CDR3 protein. This table holds roughly 34,000 distinct CDR3 sequences, under 6% found once. Unsorted libraries were derived from 2 million PBMCs stored at -80 C. The CDR3 runs to 15 residues. The J segment lost 8 bases and the V segment lost 4 bases, leaving 9 bases of the junction unmatched. The V gene's germline CDR1 is SEHNR and CDR2 FQNEAQ (reference sequence). Study-wide results and caveats: HTLV-1-associated myelopathy had the most TCR clonal expansion, and multiple sclerosis had the least, less than healthy controls. None of the CDR3 amino acid sequences found in expanded clones was shared across subjects. This suggests that the TCR-beta repertoires were private in all groups.

The sample holds many counts of this clonotype. Its antigen is undetermined. Material for sequencing was PBMCs. The chain uses TRBV7-9 and TRBJ1-4; 8 bases are shared with TRBD1. The sequence was obtained from a man aged 18 to 35 in good health. In DNA form, the CDR3 reads TGTGCCAGCAGCTCCCGGACAGGGACCGAAGAAAAACTGTTTTTT. Amino acids: CASSSRTGTEEKLFF.